Sequencing of this T cell receptor beta chain was carried out in a study of vaccination and CD4 T cells after COVID-19. Stated time point: late sampling 161 to 241 days after vaccination in a few convalescent patients. Treatment of the sample: roughly 10-day PBMC culture with coronavirus spike peptide pools or control peptides (ViraFEST assay). On this clonotype itself: Its antigen is currently unknown.

The Oncomine TCR Beta short-read assay was what sequenced the DNA obtained from cultured CD4+ T cells. In TCRdb, the PCR reads were re-called with MiXCR into one record per CDR3 protein. This table has 15,000 to 20,000 distinct CDR3 sequences, about 52% appearing once. Per the germline V gene, CDR1 is SGHTA and CDR2 is FQGNSA. CDR3 length: 13 amino acids. The V end lost 2 bases, the J end lost 1 base, and 5 bases lay between the germline ends. The J gene is TRBJ1-1, the V gene TRBV7-2; D not resolved. The sequencing used CD4+ T cells from blood, cultured in vitro, collected about 7 months after SARS-CoV-2 vaccination. This sequence was found in a human donor who had recovered from COVID-19. This CDR3 reads CASSLLQNTEAFF. The CDR3 DNA sequence: TGTGCCAGCAGCTTATTGCAGAACACTGAAGCTTTCTTT.